This T cell receptor (beta chain) came from a study of cytomegalovirus exposure and HLA in healthy donors. Study information: A later analysis reported the same platform for the roughly 110 validation repertoires and the roughly 630 first-cohort repertoires.

The study's findings and limits: The authors listed 164 TCR beta chains as cytomegalovirus-associated. A few chains linked to CMV were shown in vitro to be specific for CMV antigens.

Concerning this clone itself: Its target is not known.

Clones were read by immunoSEQ multiplex PCR, and TCRdb kept only the in-frame ones, dropping some. Of roughly 48,000 clones in the sample, 80% to 90% are singletons; the top ten hold 6.7%. In germline, CDR1 is ENHRY, CDR2 SYGVKD. This CDR3 comprises 18 residues. Trimming left V 6 bases short and J 7 bases short, with 30 bases between. This sequence joins TRBV10-3 and TRBJ1-2; maybe TRBD1 (6 bases). The TCR comes from a woman in her thirties in good health and CMV-seronegative. The specimen sequenced was PBMCs. Here the CDR3 reads CAIRSPPDSRALSRGYTF. CDR3 DNA sequence: TGTGCCATCAGGTCCCCCCCGGACAGCAGGGCATTGTCTCGTGGCTACACCTTC.